This TCR beta chain emerged from a study of shared clonotypes between healthy human individuals. The protocol was immunoSEQ multiplex PCR, while the TCRdb copy is restricted to in-frame clones and leaves out a portion. The table includes about 1 million clones, roughly 70% detected once. The germline CDR1 and CDR2 sequences are SQVTM and ANQGSEA. This CDR3 has 15 amino acids. Unmatched junction bases numbered 5, after V lost 4 bases and J lost 6 bases. This clonotype was obtained from a young man in good health. Specimen: memory CD4+ T cells sorted from blood. Regarding subset: CD45RA-negative fraction. This rearrangement joins TRBV29-1 to TRBJ2-4; 14 bases are shared with TRBD2. The CDR3 sequence is CSVGGTSGSANIQYF. The CDR3 DNA reads TGCAGCGTTGGCGGGACTAGCGGGAGCGCAAACATTCAGTACTTC.